The 32 T cell receptor beta chains below all came from one sample that was sequenced in a study of CD8 T cells in Susac syndrome. RNA in amounts of about 0.5 to 1 ug was reverse transcribed with random hexamers. TCRdb redid the calling of the immunoSEQ multiplex PCR reads with MiXCR, one entry per CDR3 protein. This table has some 130,000 distinct CDR3 sequences, approximately 94% appearing once. Material: CD4+ T cells from PBMCs. These receptor sequences come from a human donor with multiple sclerosis.

CDR3: CASSLRPAQETQYF. CDR3 nucleotides: TGTGCCAGCAGCTTACGTCCAGCCCAAGAGACCCAGTACTTC. This sequence joins TRBV7-9 and TRBJ2-5, with D unresolved. CDR3 length: 14 residues. The germline V gene encodes CDR1 SEHNR and CDR2 FQNEAQ (reference sequence). Between the trimmed V and J ends, which lost 2 bases and 1 base, there was a span of 8 bases.

The rearrangement joins TRBV4-2 to TRBJ2-3; tentative D call: TRBD2 (6 bases). Germline CDR1 reads LGHNA; CDR2 reads YNFKEQ. Trimming cost V 0 bases and J 1 base, with 11 bases left between them. The CDR3 is made up of 16 amino acids. The DNA for the CDR3 is TGTGCCAGCAGCCAAGATGCGCGGGGAGGCACAGATACGCAGTATTTT. Amino acid sequence: CASSQDARGGTDTQYF.

The chain has TRBV7-2 and TRBJ2-4, with D possibly TRBD1 on 6 matching bases. Germline loops: CDR1 SGHTA, CDR2 FQGNSA. Between the trimmed V and J ends, which lost 1 base and 6 bases, there was a span of 7 bases. The length of the CDR3 is 13 residues. The CDR3 spells CASSLEGGNIQYF. The CDR3 DNA sequence: TGTGCCAGCAGCTTAGAAGGGGGAAACATTCAGTACTTC.

The chain employs TRBV7-2 and TRBJ2-4, with D possibly TRBD2 on 6 matching bases. This CDR3 is built from 15 residues. The V end lost 1 base, the J end lost 3 bases, and 10 bases lay between the germline ends. The V gene's germline CDR1 is SGHTA and CDR2 FQGNSA. The CDR3 loop reads CASSLVGGGKNIQYF. The CDR3 region has the DNA TGTGCCAGCAGCTTAGTCGGGGGAGGCAAAAACATTCAGTACTTC. Drawing the rest from reference TRBV7-2 and TRBJ2-4, the complete variable domain is GAGVSQSPSNKVTEKGKDVELRCDPISGHTALYWYRQSLGQGLEFLIYFQGNSAPDKSGLPSDRFSAERTGGSVSTLTIQRTQQEDSAVYLCASSLVGGGKNIQYFGAGTRLSVL.

The chain links TRBV6-2 or TRBV6-3 to TRBJ2-2; a possible D gene is TRBD2 (6 bases). The ends were cut back, 8 bases at V and 4 bases at J, with 11 bases in the middle. Germline CDR1 is MNHEY and CDR2 is SVGEGT. This CDR3 has 13 residues. The CDR3 loop is CASLGGPTGELFF. In DNA, the CDR3 is TGTGCCAGCCTCGGGGGACCCACCGGGGAGCTGTTTTTT.

J is TRBJ2-3 and V is TRBV19; 7 bases line up with TRBD2. The germline CDR1 and CDR2 sequences are LNHDA and SQIVND (reference sequence). The trim removed 6 bases at V and 0 bases at J, leaving 6 bases unmatched. The CDR3 is 15 amino acids. The chain's CDR3 is CASSLYSGSTDTQYF. In nucleotides, the CDR3 is TGTGCCAGTAGCCTGTATAGCGGGAGCACAGATACGCAGTATTTT.

The V and J genes are TRBV5-1 and TRBJ2-5; TRBD1 matches at 8 bases. The V gene's germline CDR1 is SGHRS and CDR2 YFSETQ. CDR3 length: 13 amino acids. The V and J ends lost 2 bases and 5 bases, in that order; junction bases with no gene match: 2. The CDR3 coding sequence is TGCGCCAGCAGCTTACAGGGGGAGGAGACCCAGTACTTC. Translation gives CASSLQGEETQYF.

This clonotype is a singleton in its sample. This rearrangement joins TRBV30 to TRBJ1-6; 7 bases line up with TRBD1. The germline V gene has CDR1 GTSNPN and CDR2 SVGIG (reference sequence). The ends lost 0 bases at V and 7 bases at J; junction bases unmatched: 6. This CDR3 is 15 amino acids long. CDR3 loop: CAWSVGRGKNSPLHF. The CDR3 DNA is TGTGCCTGGAGTGTCGGCAGGGGGAAGAATTCACCCCTCCACTTT.

The chain links TRBV12-3 or TRBV12-4 to TRBJ1-2; 9 nucleotides line up with TRBD1. CDR3 length: 17 residues. V dropped 6 bases and J dropped 3; count of bases not matched to a gene: 14. The CDR3 nucleotides read TGTGCCAGCAGACCTAACGAGGGACAGGGAATCGACTATGGCTACACCTTC. Translated: CASRPNEGQGIDYGYTF.

CDR3 protein: CASSALIGGAGYGEKLFF. The CDR3 DNA is TGTGCCAGCAGTGCCCTGATAGGAGGGGCCGGCTATGGAGAAAAACTGTTTTTT. The rearrangement uses TRBV25-1 and TRBJ1-4; D might be TRBD1 (5 bases). Germline V gives CDR1 MGHDK, CDR2 SYGVNS. V gave up 4 bases and J gave up 8 bases, with 26 bases separating them. The CDR3 extends over 18 amino acids. Full variable domain (rest looked up from reference TRBV25-1 and TRBJ1-4): EADIYQTPRYLVIGTGKKITLECSQTMGHDKMYWYQQDPGMELHLIHYSYGVNSTEKGDLSSESTVSRIRTEHFPLTLESARPSHTSQYLCASSALIGGAGYGEKLFFGSGTQLSVL.

The chain is built from TRBV27 and TRBJ2-6, with D possibly matching TRBD1 (5 bases). This CDR3 is 15 amino acids long. CDR1 and CDR2 (germline): MNHEY, SMNVEV (reference sequence). Trimming removed 3 bases from V and 2 bases from J, with 8 bases in between. The CDR3 loop is CASSFRETGANVLTF. CDR3 sequence (DNA): TGTGCCAGCAGTTTCAGGGAAACTGGGGCCAACGTCCTGACTTTC.

The chain has TRBV6-6 and TRBJ2-7; D not resolved. The CDR3 covers 14 residues. Germline assignment: CDR1 MNHNY and CDR2 SVGAGI (reference sequence). V gave up 5 bases and J gave up 0 bases, with 11 bases separating them. CDR3: CASSGQRSSYEQYF. The DNA of the CDR3 is TGTGCCAGCAGTGGGCAAAGGAGCTCCTACGAGCAGTACTTC.

This chain links TRBV30 with TRBJ1-2, with D possibly TRBD1 on 5 matching bases. The germline V gene encodes CDR1 GTSNPN and CDR2 SVGIG (reference sequence). This CDR3 is built from 14 residues. V gave up 2 bases and J gave up 2 bases, with 12 bases separating them. The CDR3 reads CAWSTDTPNYGYTF. In nucleotides, the CDR3 is TGTGCCTGGAGTACGGACACACCGAACTATGGCTACACCTTC.

CDR3 nucleotides: TGTGCCAGCAGTTACGGGGCAGGGTTTCTAGCCAAAAACATTCAGTACTTC. It codes for CASSYGAGFLAKNIQYF. The chain uses TRBV6-5 and TRBJ2-4, with D perhaps TRBD1 (5 bases). The V end lost 2 bases, the J end lost 0 bases, and 14 bases lay between the germline ends. Germline CDR1 and CDR2: MNHEY and SVGAGI. CDR3 length: 17 residues.

V and J are TRBV5-8 and TRBJ1-1; D unclear. CDR3 length equals 11 residues. V lost 4 bases, J lost 8 bases, and 9 bases lay in between. CDR1 and CDR2 (germline): SGHTS, YDEGEE. The CDR3 spells CASSPGPEAFF. In DNA form, the CDR3 reads TGTGCCAGCAGCCCCGGGCCCGAAGCTTTCTTT.

Only one count was recorded for this clonotype. The chain is built from TRBV5-1 and TRBJ2-7, with 9 positions matching TRBD1. CDR3 length: 16 residues. With V trimmed by 7 bases and J by 2 bases, 13 bases remained unmatched. Per the germline V gene, CDR1 is SGHRS and CDR2 is YFSETQ. The CDR3 sequence: CASGRQGGAGPYEQYF. CDR3 nucleotides: TGCGCCAGCGGGAGACAGGGGGGCGCCGGTCCCTACGAGCAGTACTTC.

The DNA of the CDR3 is TGTGCCAGCAGCTTACCTCCTATCTATGGCTACACCTTC. Its protein is CASSLPPIYGYTF. V usage is TRBV7-9 and J usage is TRBJ1-2; D gene unclear. The V end lost 2 bases, the J end lost 4 bases, and 8 bases lay between the germline ends. The CDR3 length is 13 residues. Per the germline V gene, CDR1 is SEHNR and CDR2 is FQNEAQ (reference sequence).

This chain links TRBV2 with TRBJ1-6; no definite D call. CDR1 and CDR2 from the germline V gene are SNHLY and FYNNEI. Trimming removed 1 base from V and 10 bases from J, with 8 bases in between. This CDR3 region has 13 residues. DNA of the CDR3: TGTGCCAGCAGTGAAGAGGCCCTCTCACCCCTCCACTTT. Translation gives CASSEEALSPLHF.

This sequence joins TRBV6-5 and TRBJ1-1; D is perhaps TRBD1 (5 bases). This CDR3 is 14 amino acids long. Trimming pared 7 bases from V and 4 bases from J, leaving 16 bases between. CDR1 and CDR2 from the germline V gene are MNHEY and SVGAGI. CDR3 residues: CASTLGLPGTEAFF. In DNA form, the CDR3 reads TGTGCCAGCACTTTGGGGCTCCCGGGCACTGAAGCTTTCTTT.

This chain connects TRBV7-2 to TRBJ2-5; D is ambiguous. There are 14 residues in the CDR3. Germline lookup yields CDR1 SGHTA and CDR2 FQGNSA. V was clipped by 5 bases and J by 2 bases, with 12 bases between them. DNA of the CDR3: TGTGCCAGCAGCCCCGACCAAGGGCAAGAGACCCAGTACTTC. This sequence encodes CASSPDQGQETQYF. The full variable domain, with the rest looked up from reference TRBV7-2 and TRBJ2-5, is GAGVSQSPSNKVTEKGKDVELRCDPISGHTALYWYRQSLGQGLEFLIYFQGNSAPDKSGLPSDRFSAERTGGSVSTLTIQRTQQEDSAVYLCASSPDQGQETQYFGPGTRLLVL.

J is TRBJ2-1 and V is TRBV30; no definite D call. The CDR3 covers 12 residues. Germline CDR1 GTSNPN, CDR2 SVGIG (reference sequence). V gave up 5 bases and J gave up 7 bases, with 12 bases separating them. CDR3 residues: CAWVVGWNEQFF. The CDR3 coding sequence is TGTGCCTGGGTCGTGGGGTGGAATGAGCAGTTCTTC. Looking up the rest from reference TRBV30 and TRBJ2-1 gives the full variable domain: SQTIHQWPATLVQPVGSPLSLECTVEGTSNPNLYWYRQAAGRGLQLLFYSVGIGQISSEVPQNLSASRPQDRQFILSSKKLLLSDSGFYLCAWVVGWNEQFFGPGTRLTVL.

The rearrangement joins TRBV10-3 to TRBJ2-1, with D unclear. The CDR3 is made up of 16 amino acids. Trimming shortened V by 0 bases and J by 0 bases, and 9 bases separated the two germline ends. The germline V gene encodes CDR1 ENHRY and CDR2 SYGVKD. The CDR3 bases are TGTGCCATCAGTGAGTCAACTGCTGGCTCCTACAATGAGCAGTTCTTC. This encodes CAISESTAGSYNEQFF.

This chain uses TRBV5-1 with TRBJ2-1; D is undetermined. Between the trimmed V and J ends, which lost 0 bases and 3 bases, there was a span of 10 bases. The CDR3 is 15 amino acids. Per germline, CDR1 SGHRS and CDR2 YFSETQ. CDR3 protein: CASSLESRHYNEQFF. The CDR3 nucleotides are TGCGCCAGCAGCTTGGAAAGCAGACACTACAATGAGCAGTTCTTC.

This chain joins TRBV18 and TRBJ2-7; TRBD1 matches at 9 bases. Trimming took 6 bases from V and 3 from J; bases not matched to a gene: 9. In germline, CDR1 is KGHSH, CDR2 LQKENI. This CDR3 comprises 15 residues. DNA of the CDR3: TGTGCCAGCTCCCGAGCGGGACAGGGTCGCTACGAGCAGTACTTC. Translating it yields CASSRAGQGRYEQYF. The full variable domain, with the rest looked up from reference TRBV18 and TRBJ2-7, is NAGVMQNPRHLVRRRGQEARLRCSPMKGHSHVYWYRQLPEEGLKFMVYLQKENIIDESGMPKERFSAEFPKEGPSILRIQQVVRGDSAAYFCASSRAGQGRYEQYFGPGTRLTVT.

This chain links TRBV2 with TRBJ1-4; 8 positions agree with TRBD1. The CDR3 contains 13 residues. With V trimmed by 6 bases and J by 8 bases, 5 bases remained unmatched. The germline CDR1 and CDR2 sequences are SNHLY and FYNNEI. CDR3 region: CASRDRAGEKLFF. The DNA for the CDR3 is TGTGCCAGCAGGGACAGGGCAGGCGAAAAACTGTTTTTT.

The chain has TRBV5-1 and TRBJ1-6; unclear D gene. Germline loops: CDR1 SGHRS, CDR2 YFSETQ. The CDR3 is 13 residues long. Trimming shortened V by 4 bases and J by 8 bases, and 10 bases separated the two germline ends. CDR3 DNA sequence: TGCGCCAGCAGCCCGGACGGCGATTCACCCCTCCACTTT. Its translation: CASSPDGDSPLHF.

The rearrangement joins TRBV27 to TRBJ2-6; D gene unclear. V was cut by 6 bases and J by 4 bases, with 4 bases left in between. Germline V lookup: CDR1 MNHEY, CDR2 SMNVEV (reference sequence). The length of the CDR3 is 12 residues. This CDR3 is CASRGGANVLTF. In nucleotides, the CDR3 is TGTGCCAGCAGGGGCGGGGCCAACGTCCTGACTTTC.

The gene calls are TRBV29-1 and TRBJ1-4; D remains unclear. Germline values: CDR1 SQVTM, CDR2 ANQGSEA. The CDR3 has 13 amino acids. V dropped 5 bases and J dropped 3 bases, with 10 bases sitting between them. The CDR3, as DNA: TGCAGCGTTTCTCAGAGCTCTAATGAAAAACTGTTTTTT. Translating it yields CSVSQSSNEKLFF. Full variable domain (outside the CDR3, taken from reference TRBV29-1 and TRBJ1-4): SAVISQKPSRDICQRGTSLTIQCQVDSQVTMMFWYRQQPGQSLTLIATANQGSEATYESGFVIDKFPISRPNLTFSTLTVSNMSPEDSSIYLCSVSQSSNEKLFFGSGTQLSVL.

This chain joins TRBV5-1 and TRBJ2-2, with 9 bases that match TRBD2. Losses at the gene ends were 4 bases for V and 6 bases for J; bases not matched to a gene: 7. CDR3 length equals 15 residues. Germline values: CDR1 SGHRS, CDR2 YFSETQ. DNA for the CDR3: TGCGCCAGCAGCCAAGCGGGAGGCGAATCCGGGGAGCTGTTTTTT. Translating gives CASSQAGGESGELFF.

The chain has TRBV5-1 and TRBJ2-7; 7 bases are a match to TRBD2. J was trimmed by 0 bases and V by 2 bases; bases with no gene match: 5. Germline lookup yields CDR1 SGHRS and CDR2 YFSETQ. The CDR3 contains 15 residues. CDR3 bases: TGCGCCAGCAGCTTTAGCGGGCCAAGCTCCTACGAGCAGTACTTC. Protein sequence: CASSFSGPSSYEQYF. The full variable domain, with the rest looked up from reference TRBV5-1 and TRBJ2-7, is KAGVTQTPRYLIKTRGQQVTLSCSPISGHRSVSWYQQTPGQGLQFLFEYFSETQRNKGNFPGRFSGRQFSNSRSEMNVSTLELGDSALYLCASSFSGPSSYEQYFGPGTRLTVT.

The CDR3, as DNA: TGTGCCATCAGAGCTTCCACAGGCTCCCGACAGCCCCAGCATTTT. It yields the protein CAIRASTGSRQPQHF. The V call is TRBV10-3, the J call TRBJ1-5, with D perhaps matching TRBD1 (5 bases). The CDR3 consists of 15 residues. With 6 bases removed from V and 7 bases from J, the gap between germline ends came to 19 bases. Looked up from germline, CDR1 is ENHRY and CDR2 is SYGVKD.

The V gene is TRBV9, the J gene TRBJ1-2; D may be TRBD1 (6 bases). In germline, CDR1 is SGDLS, CDR2 YYNGEE. Trimming took off 0 bases at V and 7 bases at J, with 16 bases between the two ends. There are 15 residues in the CDR3. The DNA for the CDR3 is TGTGCCAGCAGCGTAGCCGGGGGCGCAGCCTCTGGCTACACCTTC. This sequence encodes CASSVAGGAASGYTF.